The present T cell receptor (beta chain) was sequenced within a study of a mutant IDH1 vaccine in newly diagnosed glioma. Study background: The sex distribution of treated patients was about 62% male and roughly 40% female, with a mean age of roughly 40 years. It was at week 35 that visit V12 occurred, and at week 47 that visit V13 did.

As regards this clone: Its specificity is not known.

Repertoires were generated with immunoSEQ multiplex PCR, while TCRdb's copy carries only in-frame clones and drops some. Of about 34,000 clones listed, just under 90% were seen once; the top ten hold around 12%. J lost 6 bases, V lost 0 bases, and 1 base had no gene match. This CDR3 is built from 13 residues. The V gene's germline CDR1 is MNHEY and CDR2 SVGAGI. Study findings and constraints: Pseudoprogression appeared unlinked to shifts in leading peripheral T cell clonotypes.

Time point specified: week 47, end of study. Vaccine doses each comprised 300 ug of mutant IDH1 20-mer peptide, with topical imiquimod. The gene calls are TRBV6-5 and TRBJ1-1; 7 bases fit TRBD1. The sequences come from PBMCs, collected from a glioma patient whose treatment included an IDH1 peptide vaccine. This clonotype was sampled from a woman aged 30 to 39 with glioma. CDR3 in amino acids: CASSYSGQSEAFF. CDR3 nucleotide sequence: TGTGCCAGCAGTTACTCGGGACAGTCTGAAGCTTTCTTT.